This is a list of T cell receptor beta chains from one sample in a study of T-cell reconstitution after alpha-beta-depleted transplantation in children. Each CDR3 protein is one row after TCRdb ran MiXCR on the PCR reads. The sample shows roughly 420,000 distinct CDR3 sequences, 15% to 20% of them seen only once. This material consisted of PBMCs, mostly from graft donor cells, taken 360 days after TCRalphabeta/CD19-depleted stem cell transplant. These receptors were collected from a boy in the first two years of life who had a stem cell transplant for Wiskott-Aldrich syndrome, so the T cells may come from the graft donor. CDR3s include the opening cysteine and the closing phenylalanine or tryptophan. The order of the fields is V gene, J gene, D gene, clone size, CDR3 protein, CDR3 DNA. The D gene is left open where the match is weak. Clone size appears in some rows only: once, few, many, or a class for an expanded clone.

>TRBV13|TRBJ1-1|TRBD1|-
CASSFRYRRQGDTEAFF
TGTGCCAGCAGCTTTCGATATCGGAGGCAGGGGGACACTGAAGCTTTCTTT
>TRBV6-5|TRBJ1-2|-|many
CASSPTGTYGYTF
TGTGCCAGCAGTCCCACAGGGACCTATGGCTACACCTTC
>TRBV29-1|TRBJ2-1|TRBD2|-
CSVAPFSGISGNEQFF
TGCAGCGTTGCCCCCTTTAGCGGGATCAGCGGCAATGAGCAGTTCTTC
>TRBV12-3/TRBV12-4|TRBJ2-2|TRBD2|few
CASSQTSGRIGELFF
TGTGCCAGCAGCCAGACTAGCGGGAGAATCGGGGAGCTGTTTTTT
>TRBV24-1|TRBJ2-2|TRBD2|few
CATSDSGTSGRADTGELFF
TGTGCCACCAGTGATTCTGGGACTAGCGGGAGGGCCGACACCGGGGAGCTGTTTTTT
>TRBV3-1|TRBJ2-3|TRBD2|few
CASSPGLAGGQGADTQYF
TGTGCCAGCAGCCCTGGACTAGCGGGGGGTCAAGGCGCAGATACGCAGTATTTT
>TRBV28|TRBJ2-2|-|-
CASSPLVGELFF
TGTGCCAGCAGTCCCCTGGTCGGGGAGCTGTTTTTT
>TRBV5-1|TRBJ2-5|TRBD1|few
CASSWTRDSLTKETQYF
TGCGCCAGCAGCTGGACTCGGGACAGCCTAACGAAAGAGACCCAGTACTTC
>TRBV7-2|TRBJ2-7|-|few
CASSLQGRQWRGYEQYF
TGTGCCAGCAGCCTCCAGGGGCGTCAGTGGAGGGGCTACGAGCAGTACTTC
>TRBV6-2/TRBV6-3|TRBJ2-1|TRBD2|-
CASSYPNSGGRSYNEQFF
TGTGCCAGCAGTTACCCCAACTCGGGAGGGAGGTCTTACAATGAGCAGTTCTTC
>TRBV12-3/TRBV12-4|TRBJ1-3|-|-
CASGPGGGNTIYF
TGTGCCAGCGGTCCGGGCGGCGGAAACACCATATATTTT
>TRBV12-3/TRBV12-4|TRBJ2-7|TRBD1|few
CASSSTGGSYEQYF
TGTGCCAGCAGTTCCACAGGGGGCTCCTACGAGCAGTACTTC
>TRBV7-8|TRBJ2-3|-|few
CASSMVASLSTDTQYF
TGTGCCAGCAGCATGGTAGCGAGCCTGAGCACAGATACGCAGTATTTT
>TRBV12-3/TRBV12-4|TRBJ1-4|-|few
CASSRQSTNEKLFF
TGTGCCAGCAGCAGACAGTCAACTAATGAAAAACTGTTTTTT
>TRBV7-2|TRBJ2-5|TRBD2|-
CASSLGGRGGQETQYF
TGTGCCAGCAGCTTAGGGGGTCGCGGGGGCCAAGAGACCCAGTACTTC
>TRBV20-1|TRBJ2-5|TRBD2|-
CSLSGREGETQYF
TGCAGTCTATCCGGGAGGGAGGGAGAGACCCAGTACTTC
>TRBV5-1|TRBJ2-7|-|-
CASSLAPHAEKYEQYF
TGCGCCAGCAGCTTGGCACCCCATGCAGAAAAGTACGAGCAGTACTTC
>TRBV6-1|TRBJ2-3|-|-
CATSGGLTDTQYF
TGTGCCACTTCGGGGGGCCTCACAGATACGCAGTATTTT
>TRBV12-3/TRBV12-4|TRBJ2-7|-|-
CASSRTAVTYEQYF
TGTGCCAGCAGCCGGACAGCAGTTACCTACGAGCAGTACTTC
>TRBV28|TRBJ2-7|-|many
CASSLIPVRGEQYF
TGTGCCAGCAGTTTAATTCCGGTACGAGGCGAGCAGTACTTC
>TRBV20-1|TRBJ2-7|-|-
CSARAVLRGVGGQRLGLTYEQYF
TGCAGTGCTAGAGCGGTTCTTCGGGGGGTCGGGGGACAGAGACTAGGACTAACCTATGAGCAGTACTTC
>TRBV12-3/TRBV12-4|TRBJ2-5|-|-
CASSPDSVKGTQYF
TGTGCCAGCAGCCCAGACTCTGTCAAGGGGACCCAGTACTTC
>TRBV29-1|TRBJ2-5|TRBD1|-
CSVADREETQYF
TGCAGCGTCGCGGACAGGGAAGAGACCCAGTACTTC
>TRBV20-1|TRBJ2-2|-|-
CSASWGLARSGELFF
TGCAGTGCTAGTTGGGGCCTAGCAAGGTCCGGGGAGCTGTTTTTT
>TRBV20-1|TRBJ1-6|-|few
CSAAGSRALHF
TGCAGTGCTGCGGGGAGTAGGGCCCTCCACTTT
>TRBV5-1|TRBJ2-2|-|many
CASSSAQGNTGELFF
TGCGCCAGCAGCTCAGCGCAGGGGAACACCGGGGAGCTGTTTTTT
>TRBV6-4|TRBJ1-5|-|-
CASSDSRVSNQPQHF
TGTGCCAGCAGTGACTCACGAGTTAGCAATCAGCCCCAGCATTTT
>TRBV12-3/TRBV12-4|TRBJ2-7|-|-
CARSQRRDSYEQYF
TGTGCCAGAAGCCAACGCCGGGACTCCTACGAGCAGTACTTC
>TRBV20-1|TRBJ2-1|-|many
CSARGARQVYNEQFF
TGCAGTGCTAGAGGGGCCCGACAGGTTTACAATGAGCAGTTCTTC
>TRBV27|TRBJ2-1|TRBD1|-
CASRFLGTGALNEQFF
TGTGCCAGCAGATTTTTGGGGACAGGGGCTTTGAATGAGCAGTTCTTC
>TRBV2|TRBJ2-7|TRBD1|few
CASKAEQGNYEQYF
TGTGCCAGCAAGGCGGAACAGGGGAATTACGAGCAGTACTTC
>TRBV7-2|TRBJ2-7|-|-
CASSLGSRAYEQYF
TGTGCCAGCAGCTTAGGGAGTAGGGCCTACGAGCAGTACTTC
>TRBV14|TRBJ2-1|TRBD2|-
CASSQPSGSNITYNEQFF
TGTGCCAGCAGCCAACCGAGCGGGAGCAACATCACCTACAATGAGCAGTTCTTC
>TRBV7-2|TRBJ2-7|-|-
CASSSARTPYEQYF
TGTGCCAGCAGCTCTGCTAGGACCCCCTACGAGCAGTACTTC
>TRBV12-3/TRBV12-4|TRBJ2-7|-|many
CASSFRGRDEQYF
TGTGCCAGCAGTTTTAGGGGTAGGGACGAGCAGTACTTC
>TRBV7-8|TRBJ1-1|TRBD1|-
CASSYPLTGYRGPDTEAFF
TGTGCCAGCAGCTACCCCCTTACGGGCTACAGGGGGCCGGACACTGAAGCTTTCTTT